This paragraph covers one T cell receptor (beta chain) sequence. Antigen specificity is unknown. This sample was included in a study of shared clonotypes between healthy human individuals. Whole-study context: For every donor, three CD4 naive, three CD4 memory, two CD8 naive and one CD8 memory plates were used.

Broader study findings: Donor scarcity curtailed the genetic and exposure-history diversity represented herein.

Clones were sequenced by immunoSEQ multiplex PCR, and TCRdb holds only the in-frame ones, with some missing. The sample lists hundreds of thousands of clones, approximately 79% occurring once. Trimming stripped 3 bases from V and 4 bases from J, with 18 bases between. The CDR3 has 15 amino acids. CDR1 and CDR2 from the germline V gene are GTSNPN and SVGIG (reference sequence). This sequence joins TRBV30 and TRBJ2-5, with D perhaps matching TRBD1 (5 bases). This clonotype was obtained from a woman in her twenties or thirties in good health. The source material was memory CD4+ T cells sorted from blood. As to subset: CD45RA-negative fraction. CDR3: CAWRGTRVLGETQYF. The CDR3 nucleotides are TGTGCCTGGAGGGGAACCAGGGTTTTGGGAGAGACCCAGTACTTC.